The clone carrying this TCR beta chain turned up a few times. TCRdb re-derived calls from the 5' RACE reads in MiXCR, one entry per CDR3 protein. The sample shows about 300,000 distinct CDR3 sequences, around 6.8% of them seen only once. Per germline, CDR1 DFQATT and CDR2 SNEGSKA (reference sequence). This CDR3 region has 14 residues. Trimming cost V 0 bases and J 4 bases, with 9 bases left between them. This sample stems from a study of T cells after yellow fever vaccination. The receptor comes from a man aged 18 to 29 who received the YFV17D yellow fever vaccine. The sequences come from PBMCs, collected 35 to 50 days after the first yellow fever vaccination. The rearrangement links TRBV20-1 to TRBJ2-2; D unresolved. The CDR3 coding sequence is TGCAGTGCTAGAGATCAGCATGGCACCGGGGAGCTGTTTTTT. As protein: CSARDQHGTGELFF.